This entry features one T cell receptor beta chain sequence. The data were taken from a study of blood T cell repertoires in COVID-19. Looking at the study overall: Samples came from the United States, Italy and Spain, spanning acute and convalescent COVID-19. T cells, B-cell-depleted T cells, or PBMCs provided the cDNA or gDNA that served as material.

Sequenced by immunoSEQ multiplex PCR; TCRdb stores in-frame clones only, minus some. In the table there are hundreds of thousands of clones, 89% of which are singletons. V was shortened by 3 bases and J by 8 bases, with 16 bases between the two germline ends. This CDR3 contains 15 residues. The germline CDR1 and CDR2 sequences are LNHDA and SQIVND (reference sequence). The chain couples TRBV19 to TRBJ1-4; no firm D call. Sequencing was carried out using peripheral blood. The clonotype comes from a man aged 35 to 55 with acute or convalescent COVID-19. The CDR3 nucleotides read TGTGCCAGTAGTATGATGACGGTTATCGGGGAAAAACTGTTTTTT. Translated, it gives CASSMMTVIGEKLFF.